This T cell receptor (beta chain) was sequenced for a study of CD8 T cells in Susac syndrome. With random hexamers, reverse transcription was performed on about 0.5 to 1 ug of RNA. TCR beta CDR3 was amplified by immunoSEQ multiplex PCR. This amplification extended across 54 Vbeta and 13 Jbeta segments. TCRdb analysed the immunoSEQ multiplex PCR reads with MiXCR anew, one entry per CDR3 protein. The sample includes about 150,000 distinct CDR3 sequences, nearly 97% of them seen just once. Through negative isolation, CD4+ and CD8+ T cells were obtained, while TEMRA cells were enriched using FACS. Germline V lookup: CDR1 MNHEY, CDR2 SMNVEV (reference sequence). The germline V and J ends were trimmed by 4 bases and 6 bases, with 10 bases remaining between them. The CDR3 runs to 12 residues.

The sequence was obtained from a human donor with multiple sclerosis. The chain links TRBV27 to TRBJ2-7; weak D call: TRBD2 (7 bases). Material: CD8+ T cells from PBMCs. Here the CDR3 DNA reads TGTGCCAGCAGTTGGGGAGGGGGCGAGCAGTACTTC. Translated, it gives CASSWGGGEQYF.